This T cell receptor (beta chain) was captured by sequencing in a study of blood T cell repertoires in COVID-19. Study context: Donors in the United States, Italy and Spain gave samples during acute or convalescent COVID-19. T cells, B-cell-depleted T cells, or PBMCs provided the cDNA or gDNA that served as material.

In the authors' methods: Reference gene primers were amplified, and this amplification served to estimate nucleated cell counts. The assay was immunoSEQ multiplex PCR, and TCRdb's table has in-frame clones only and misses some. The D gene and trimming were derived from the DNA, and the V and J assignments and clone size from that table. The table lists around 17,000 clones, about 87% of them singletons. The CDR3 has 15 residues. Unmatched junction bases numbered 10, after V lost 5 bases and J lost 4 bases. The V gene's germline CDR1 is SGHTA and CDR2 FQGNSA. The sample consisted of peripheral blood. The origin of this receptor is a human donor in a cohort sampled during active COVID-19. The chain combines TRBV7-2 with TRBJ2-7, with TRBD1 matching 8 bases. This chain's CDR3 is CASSLRGTGKYEQYF. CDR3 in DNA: TGTGCCAGCAGCCTCCGCGGGACAGGAAAATACGAGCAGTACTTC.